This T cell receptor (beta chain) was found in a study of blood T cell repertoires in COVID-19. Study details: There were acute and convalescent COVID-19 samples, and they came from the United States, Italy and Spain. The cDNA or gDNA used as material had been derived from T cells, B-cell-depleted T cells, or PBMCs.

In the original processing: Reference gene primer amplification gave estimated nucleated cell counts. Clones were read by immunoSEQ multiplex PCR, and TCRdb kept only the in-frame ones, dropping some. The DNA gave D and trimming, while V, J and clone size come from that table. The data show over 110,000 clones, with 88% seen just once and around 26% held by the top ten. V dropped 2 bases and J dropped 4 bases, with 6 bases sitting between them. This CDR3 region has 12 residues. CDR1 is SGHRS, CDR2 YFSETQ, per germline. Sequencing input: peripheral blood. The chain uses TRBV5-1 and TRBJ1-2, with D unclear. The TCR sequence derives from a human donor in a cohort sampled during active COVID-19. CDR3 DNA: TGCGCCAGCAGCTTAGATAGCTATGGCTACACCTTC. This encodes CASSLDSYGYTF. The entire variable domain, with the rest obtained from reference TRBV5-1 and TRBJ1-2, is as follows: KAGVTQTPRYLIKTRGQQVTLSCSPISGHRSVSWYQQTPGQGLQFLFEYFSETQRNKGNFPGRFSGRQFSNSRSEMNVSTLELGDSALYLCASSLDSYGYTFGSGTRLTVV.